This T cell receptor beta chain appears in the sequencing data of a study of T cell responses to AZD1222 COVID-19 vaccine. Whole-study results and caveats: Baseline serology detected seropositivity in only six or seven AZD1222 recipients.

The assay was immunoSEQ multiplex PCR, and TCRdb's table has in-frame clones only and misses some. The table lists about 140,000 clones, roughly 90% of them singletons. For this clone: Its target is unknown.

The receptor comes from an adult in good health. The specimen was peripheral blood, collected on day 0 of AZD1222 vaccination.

The CDR3 loop is CASSLRASTDTQYF. In DNA, the CDR3 is TGTGCCAGCAGCTTACGGGCTAGCACAGATACGCAGTATTTT. The chain combines TRBV7-2 with TRBJ2-3; D is unresolved. CDR1 and CDR2 (germline): SGHTA, FQGNSA. Between the trimmed V and J ends, which lost 2 bases and 0 bases, there was a span of 6 bases. CDR3 length: 14 amino acids. The variable domain in full, completed from reference TRBV7-2 and TRBJ2-3, reads GAGVSQSPSNKVTEKGKDVELRCDPISGHTALYWYRQSLGQGLEFLIYFQGNSAPDKSGLPSDRFSAERTGGSVSTLTIQRTQQEDSAVYLCASSLRASTDTQYFGPGTRLTVL.